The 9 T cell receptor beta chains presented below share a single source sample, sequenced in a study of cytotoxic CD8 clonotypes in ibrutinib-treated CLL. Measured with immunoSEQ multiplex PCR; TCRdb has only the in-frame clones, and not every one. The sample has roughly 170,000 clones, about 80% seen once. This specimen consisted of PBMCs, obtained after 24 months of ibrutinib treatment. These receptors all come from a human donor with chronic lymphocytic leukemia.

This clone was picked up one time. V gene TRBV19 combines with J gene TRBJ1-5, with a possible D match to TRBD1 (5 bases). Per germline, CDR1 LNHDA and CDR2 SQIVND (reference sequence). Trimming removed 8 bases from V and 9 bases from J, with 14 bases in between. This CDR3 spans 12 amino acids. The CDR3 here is CASGDVRRPQHF. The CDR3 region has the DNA TGTGCCAGTGGGGACGTCCGGAGGCCCCAGCATTTT.

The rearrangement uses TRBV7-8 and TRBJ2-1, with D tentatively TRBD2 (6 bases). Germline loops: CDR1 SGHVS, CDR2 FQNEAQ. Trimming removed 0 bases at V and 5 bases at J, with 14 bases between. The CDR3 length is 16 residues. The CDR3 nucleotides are TGTGCCAGCAGCTTAGCTAGCGGAGCTGGGGACAATGAGCAGTTCTTC. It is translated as CASSLASGAGDNEQFF.

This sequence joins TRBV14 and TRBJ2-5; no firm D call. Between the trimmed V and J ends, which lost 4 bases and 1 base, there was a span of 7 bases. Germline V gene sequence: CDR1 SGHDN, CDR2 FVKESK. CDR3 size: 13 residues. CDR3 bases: TGTGCCAGCAGCCGGGTGCTCCAAGAGACCCAGTACTTC. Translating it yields CASSRVLQETQYF.

The CDR3 reads CASRSPWVGEAKNIQYF. CDR3 bases: TGTGCCAGCAGATCTCCATGGGTGGGGGAGGCCAAAAACATTCAGTACTTC. The chain carries TRBV27 and TRBJ2-4; D tentatively fits TRBD1 or TRBD2 (5 bases each). V was pared by 6 bases and J by 1 base, with 19 bases between. CDR1 and CDR2 from the germline V gene are MNHEY and SMNVEV (reference sequence). CDR3 size: 17 residues.

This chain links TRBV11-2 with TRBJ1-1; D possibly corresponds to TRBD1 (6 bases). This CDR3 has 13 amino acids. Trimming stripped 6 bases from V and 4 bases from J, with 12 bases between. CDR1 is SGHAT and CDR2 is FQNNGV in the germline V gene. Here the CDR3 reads CASRLQGATEAFF. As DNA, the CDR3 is TGTGCCAGCAGATTACAGGGCGCCACTGAAGCTTTCTTT.

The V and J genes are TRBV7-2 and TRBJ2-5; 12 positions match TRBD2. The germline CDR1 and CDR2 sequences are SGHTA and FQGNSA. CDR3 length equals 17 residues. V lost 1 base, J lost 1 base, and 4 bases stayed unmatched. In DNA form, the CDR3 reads TGTGCCAGCAGCTTAGGTCTAGCGGGAGGGCCCCAAGAGACCCAGTACTTC. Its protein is CASSLGLAGGPQETQYF.

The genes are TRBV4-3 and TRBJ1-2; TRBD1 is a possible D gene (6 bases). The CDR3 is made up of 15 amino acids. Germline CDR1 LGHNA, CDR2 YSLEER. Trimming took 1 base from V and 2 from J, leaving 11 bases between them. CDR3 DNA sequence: TGCGCCAGCAGCCAAGGCACAGGGTACAACTATGGCTACACCTTC. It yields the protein CASSQGTGYNYGYTF.

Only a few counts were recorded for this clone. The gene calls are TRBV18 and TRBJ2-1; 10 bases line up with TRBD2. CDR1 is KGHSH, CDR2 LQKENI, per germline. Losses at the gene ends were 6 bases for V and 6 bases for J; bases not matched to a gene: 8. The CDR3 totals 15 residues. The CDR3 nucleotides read TGTGCCAGCTCTTGGATAGCGGGAGGCCCCAATGAGCAGTTCTTC. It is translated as CASSWIAGGPNEQFF.

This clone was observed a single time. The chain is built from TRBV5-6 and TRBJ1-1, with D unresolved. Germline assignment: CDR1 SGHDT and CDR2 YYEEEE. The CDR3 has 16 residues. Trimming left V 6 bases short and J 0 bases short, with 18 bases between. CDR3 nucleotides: TGTGCCAGCATCGTGGGGTCCGGGATTATGAACACTGAAGCTTTCTTT. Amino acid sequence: CASIVGSGIMNTEAFF.